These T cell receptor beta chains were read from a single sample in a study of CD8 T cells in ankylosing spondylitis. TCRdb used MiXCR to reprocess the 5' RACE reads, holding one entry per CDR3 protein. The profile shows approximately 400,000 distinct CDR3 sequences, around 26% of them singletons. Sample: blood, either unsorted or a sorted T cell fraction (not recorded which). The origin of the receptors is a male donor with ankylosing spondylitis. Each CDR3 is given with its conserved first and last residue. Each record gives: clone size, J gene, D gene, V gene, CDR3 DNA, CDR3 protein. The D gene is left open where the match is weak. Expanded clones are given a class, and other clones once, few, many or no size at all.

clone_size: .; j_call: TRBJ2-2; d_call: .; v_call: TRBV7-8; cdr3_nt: TGTGCCAGCAGCCCAAGGGGTTCGACTGGGACCGGGGAGCTGTTTTTT; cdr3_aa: CASSPRGSTGTGELFF
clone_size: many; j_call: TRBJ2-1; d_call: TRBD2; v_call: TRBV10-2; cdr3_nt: TGCGCCAGCAGCGCTCTAGCGGGAGTGGGGAATGAGCAGTTCTTC; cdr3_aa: CASSALAGVGNEQFF
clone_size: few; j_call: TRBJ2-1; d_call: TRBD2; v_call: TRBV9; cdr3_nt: TGTGCCAGCAGCGTAGGAACTAGCGGGTGGAATGAGCAGTTCTTC; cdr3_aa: CASSVGTSGWNEQFF
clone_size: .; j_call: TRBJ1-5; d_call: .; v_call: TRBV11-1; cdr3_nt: TGTGCCAGCAGCTTAATAATAGGAGGCCCGGCCATTCAGCCCCAGCATTTT; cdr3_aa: CASSLIIGGPAIQPQHF
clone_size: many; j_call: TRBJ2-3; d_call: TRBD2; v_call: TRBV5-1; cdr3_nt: TGCGCCAGCAGCTTTGGACTAGCGGGAGAGACAGATACGCAGTATTTT; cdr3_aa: CASSFGLAGETDTQYF
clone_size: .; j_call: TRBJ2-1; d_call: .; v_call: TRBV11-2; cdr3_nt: TGTGCCAGCAGCTCCTTAGCGGTAACCTACAATGAGCAGTTCTTC; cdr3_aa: CASSSLAVTYNEQFF
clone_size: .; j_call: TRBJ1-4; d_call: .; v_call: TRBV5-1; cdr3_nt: TGCGCCAGCAGCTTTAGGGGCATCGGAACTAATGAAAAACTGTTTTTT; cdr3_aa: CASSFRGIGTNEKLFF
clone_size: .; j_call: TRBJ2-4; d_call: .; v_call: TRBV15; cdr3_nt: TGTGCCACCAGCAGCCGGACGCCCTCGGTAGCCAAAAACATTCAGTACTTC; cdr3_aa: CATSSRTPSVAKNIQYF
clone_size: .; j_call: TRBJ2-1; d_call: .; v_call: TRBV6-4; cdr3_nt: TGTGCCAGCAGGCCAAGGGCAGGGTCTGAGCAGTTCTTC; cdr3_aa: CASRPRAGSEQFF
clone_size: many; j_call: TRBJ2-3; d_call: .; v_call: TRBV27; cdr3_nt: TGTGCCAGCAGTCCCCGCGCCGCGGGAACTCCCACAGATACGCAGTATTTT; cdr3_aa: CASSPRAAGTPTDTQYF
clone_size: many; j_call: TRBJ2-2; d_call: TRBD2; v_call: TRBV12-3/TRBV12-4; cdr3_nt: TGTGCCAGCAGTTCTAGCGGGAGGACTGGGAACACCGGGGAGCTGTTTTTT; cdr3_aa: CASSSSGRTGNTGELFF
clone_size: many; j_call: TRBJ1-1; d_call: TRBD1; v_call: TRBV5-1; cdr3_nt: TGCGCCAGCAGCTTTCAACAGGGGCTCACTGAAGCTTTCTTT; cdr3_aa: CASSFQQGLTEAFF
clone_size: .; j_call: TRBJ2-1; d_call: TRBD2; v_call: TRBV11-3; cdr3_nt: TGTGCCAGCAGCTTGGGGACTAGCAGTGAGCAGTTCTTC; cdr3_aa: CASSLGTSSEQFF
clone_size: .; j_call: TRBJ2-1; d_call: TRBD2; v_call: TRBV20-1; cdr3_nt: TGCAGTGCTAGAGATTACTCCCTAGCGGATTACAATGAGCAGTTCTTC; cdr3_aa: CSARDYSLADYNEQFF
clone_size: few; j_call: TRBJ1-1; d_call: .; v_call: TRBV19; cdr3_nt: TGTGCCAGTACCACGGTGGGGAACACTGAAGCTTTCTTT; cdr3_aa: CASTTVGNTEAFF
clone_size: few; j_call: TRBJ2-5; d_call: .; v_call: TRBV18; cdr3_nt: TGTGCCAGCTCATCCAACAGGTACCAAGAGACCCAGTACTTC; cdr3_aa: CASSSNRYQETQYF
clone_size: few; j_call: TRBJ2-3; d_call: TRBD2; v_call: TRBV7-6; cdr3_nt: TGTGCCAGCAGCTTATCTGCGGGAGCGAACACGCAGTATTTT; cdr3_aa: CASSLSAGANTQYF
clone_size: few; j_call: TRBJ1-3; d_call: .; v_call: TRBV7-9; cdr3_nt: TGTGCCAGCAGCTTGGATGGTGACACCATATATTTT; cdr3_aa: CASSLDGDTIYF
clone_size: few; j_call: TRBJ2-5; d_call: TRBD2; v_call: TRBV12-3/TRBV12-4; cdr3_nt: TGTGCCAGCAGTCGACTTAGCGGGCCGGAACAAGAGACCCAGTACTTC; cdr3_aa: CASSRLSGPEQETQYF
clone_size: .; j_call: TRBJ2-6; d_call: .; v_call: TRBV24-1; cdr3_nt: TGTGCCACCAGCCTCTCTGGGGCCAACGTCCTGACTTTC; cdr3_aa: CATSLSGANVLTF
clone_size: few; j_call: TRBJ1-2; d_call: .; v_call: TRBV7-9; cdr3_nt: TGTGCCAGCAGCTTAGCGACGGAGATAAACTATGGCTACACCTTC; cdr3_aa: CASSLATEINYGYTF
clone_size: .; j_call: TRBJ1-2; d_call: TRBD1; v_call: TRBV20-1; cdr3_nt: TGCAGTGCTCTACCCTGGACAGGATATGGCTACACCTTC; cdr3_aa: CSALPWTGYGYTF